Listed below are T cell receptor beta chains from one sample, sequenced in a study of blood T cell repertoires in COVID-19. Only in-frame clones appear in the TCRdb table, and some are missing; sequencing was by immunoSEQ multiplex PCR. The top ten clones hold around an eighth of a sample with nearly 90,000 clones, 72% of them seen once. The sequencing sample was made of peripheral blood. The receptor source for this set is a woman older than 75 with acute or convalescent COVID-19. CDR3s include the opening cysteine and the closing phenylalanine or tryptophan. The D gene is left open where the match is weak. The size entry is marked missing in some rows and otherwise reads once, few, many or a size class.

J gene,clone size,D gene,V gene,CDR3 DNA,CDR3 protein
TRBJ2-7,NA,NA,TRBV6-1,TGTGCCAGCAGTGAAATGGTGGAGAGCTCCTACGAGCAGTACTTC,CASSEMVESSYEQYF
TRBJ1-2,NA,TRBD1,TRBV29-1,TGCAGCGTTGGTGAGGGGGCAGGAGGCTACACCTTC,CSVGEGAGGYTF
TRBJ2-5,NA,NA,TRBV18,TGTGCCAGCTCACCACCCGACAGCCAAGAGACCCAGTACTTC,CASSPPDSQETQYF
TRBJ2-1,once,TRBD1,TRBV7-3,TGTGCCAGCAGCTACGACAGGGTGAATGAGCAGTTCTTC,CASSYDRVNEQFF
TRBJ1-1,few,TRBD1,TRBV6-5,TGTGCCAGCAGTTTCGGACAGGTATGGGACACTGAAGCTTTCTTT,CASSFGQVWDTEAFF
TRBJ1-5,NA,NA,TRBV7-9,TGTGCCAGCAGCTTGGTTTCAGGGCCCAATCAGCCCCAGCATTTT,CASSLVSGPNQPQHF
TRBJ1-3,NA,TRBD1,TRBV9,TGTGCCAGCAGCGAGGGCTTATGGCCGGGACAGGGCTCTGGAAACACCATATATTTT,CASSEGLWPGQGSGNTIYF
TRBJ1-2,NA,TRBD1,TRBV19,TGTGCCAGTAGTCCCTGGACAGGGGAATCTGGCTACACCTTC,CASSPWTGESGYTF
TRBJ1-2,NA,TRBD1,TRBV7-9,TGTGCCAGCAGCTTAGGGACAGGGCGAGGCTACACCTTC,CASSLGTGRGYTF
TRBJ1-2,many,TRBD1,TRBV19,TGTGCCAGTAGTACGCGGCAGGGGGTTAACTATGGCTACACCTTC,CASSTRQGVNYGYTF
TRBJ2-5,NA,TRBD2,TRBV7-9,TGTGCCAGCAGCTCGACTAGCATCGGGACCCAGTACTTC,CASSSTSIGTQYF
TRBJ2-2,NA,NA,TRBV24-1,TGTGCCACCAGTGATCGGGGGGCCTCTAAGGGGGAGCTGTTTTTT,CATSDRGASKGELFF
TRBJ2-2,NA,TRBD1,TRBV9,TGTGCCAGCAGCAGGAGGACAGGGAGAAATCGGGAGCTGTTTTTT,CASSRRTGRNRELFF
TRBJ1-1,NA,NA,TRBV3-1/TRBV3-2,TGTGCCAGCAGCTCCGGGGGGTCGGCTCAGGACACTGAAGCTTTCTTT,CASSSGGSAQDTEAFF
TRBJ2-7,few,NA,TRBV7-9,TGTGCCAGCACCTTAAGCGGGGACACCACCCGCGAGCAGTACTTC,CASTLSGDTTREQYF
TRBJ1-6,few,TRBD1,TRBV3-1/TRBV3-2,TGTGCCAGCAGCCCACGAACGACAGGGGAAAGTTCACCCCTCCACTTT,CASSPRTTGESSPLHF
TRBJ2-1,NA,NA,TRBV6-6,TGTGCCAGCAGTTCCCAATTCAATGAGCAGTTCTTC,CASSSQFNEQFF
TRBJ1-2,few,TRBD1,TRBV19,TGTGCCAGTAGTAGAGGATTCAGGGGGCCCGCTGGCTACACCTTC,CASSRGFRGPAGYTF
TRBJ2-2,few,NA,TRBV7-3,TGTGCCAGCAGCTTATTAGTTTTCGGGGAGCTGTTTTTT,CASSLLVFGELFF
TRBJ1-5,NA,TRBD1,TRBV28,TGTGCCAGCAGTCGGGGACAGCGGGATCAGCCCCAGCATTTT,CASSRGQRDQPQHF
TRBJ1-5,once,TRBD1,TRBV15,TGTGCCACCAGCAGAGGGGAAGGGGGGACAGTAGAGCATTTT,CATSRGEGGTVEHF
TRBJ2-7,NA,NA,TRBV4-3,TGCGCCAGCAGCCAAGATTGGGCCTTCAACGAGCAGTACTTC,CASSQDWAFNEQYF
TRBJ1-1,NA,NA,TRBV7-7,TGTGCTAGCAGCCGGACAGAGAACACTGAAGCTTTCTTT,CASSRTENTEAFF
TRBJ1-4,NA,TRBD1,TRBV4-1,TGCGCCAGCAGCCGAGACAGGGCCGGGAATGAAAAACTGTTTTTT,CASSRDRAGNEKLFF
TRBJ2-3,NA,TRBD2,TRBV4-1,TGCGCCAGCAGGCTTCGGGGTTTAGCGGGGGGTCTGCCGTCTAGCACAGATACGCAGTATTTT,CASRLRGLAGGLPSSTDTQYF
TRBJ2-3,NA,TRBD1,TRBV5-6,TGTGCCAGCAGCTTAGGGGGCCACACAGATACGCAGTATTTT,CASSLGGHTDTQYF
TRBJ2-5,NA,TRBD2,TRBV2,TGTGCCAGCAGCGGGTCTAGCGGGGGGACGTCGGAGACCCAGTACTTC,CASSGSSGGTSETQYF
TRBJ1-2,NA,NA,TRBV19,TGTGCCAGTGCCCAACAGGGAAACTCCTTCTATGGCTACACCTTC,CASAQQGNSFYGYTF
TRBJ2-7,NA,TRBD2,TRBV5-6,TGTGCCAGCAGCTTGGTCGCGGGAGCCTACGAGCAGTACTTC,CASSLVAGAYEQYF
TRBJ1-6,once,NA,TRBV6-2/TRBV6-3,TGTGCCAGCAGTCGATTCCGGGATAATAATTCACCCCTCCACTTT,CASSRFRDNNSPLHF
TRBJ1-1,NA,TRBD1,TRBV20-1,TGCAGTGCTAGTATTTGGGGACAGCGTTCCTTTACCCAGTTACTTTTT,CSASIWGQRSFTQLLF
TRBJ1-6,NA,NA,TRBV13,TGTGCCAGCAGCTTTGGTCCCAGAGGAAATTCACCCCTCCACTTT,CASSFGPRGNSPLHF
TRBJ2-2,NA,NA,TRBV5-1,TGCGCCAGCAGCACGGCACAGGGGAACACCGGGGAGCTGTTTTTT,CASSTAQGNTGELFF
TRBJ2-5,NA,NA,TRBV5-1,TGCGCCAGCACTTCGGGACTCGGGGTTGATCGGGCCCAGTACTTC,CASTSGLGVDRAQYF
TRBJ1-2,NA,NA,TRBV6-2/TRBV6-3,TGTGCCAGCAGTTTCGACAACACTTTTAACTATGGCTACACCTTC,CASSFDNTFNYGYTF
TRBJ1-6,NA,NA,TRBV30,TGTGCCTGGAACAGGGAAGATTCACCCCTCCACTTT,CAWNREDSPLHF
TRBJ1-2,once,NA,TRBV6-6,TGTGCCAGCAGATTAAGAGCTAACTATGGCTACACCTTC,CASRLRANYGYTF
TRBJ1-2,NA,TRBD1,TRBV19,TGTGCCAGTAGTATGGGGACAGGCTATGGGTATGGCTACACCTTC,CASSMGTGYGYGYTF
TRBJ1-2,NA,TRBD1,TRBV6-5,TGTGCCAGCAGTACCGGGACAGGGGCCTATGGCTACACCTTC,CASSTGTGAYGYTF
TRBJ2-1,NA,TRBD2,TRBV6-4,TGTGCCAGCCAGGGACTAGGGGTACTCGATGAGCAGTTCTTC,CASQGLGVLDEQFF
TRBJ2-5,NA,TRBD2,TRBV5-4,TGTGCCAGCAGCCAGGGACTAGCTAGGGTCGGGGAGACCCAGTACTTC,CASSQGLARVGETQYF
TRBJ2-5,NA,TRBD1,TRBV6-6,TGTGCCAGCGGCAACACCCCTGGACAGGGGCAAGAGACCCAGTACTTC,CASGNTPGQGQETQYF
TRBJ1-4,NA,NA,TRBV7-3,TGTGCCAGCAGTGCCTCAGGAACTCCTAATGAAAAACTGTTTTTT,CASSASGTPNEKLFF
TRBJ2-5,NA,TRBD1,TRBV29-1,TGCAGCGTTCCGGGACAGGGTAGGGAGACCCAGTACTTC,CSVPGQGRETQYF
TRBJ2-7,NA,TRBD1,TRBV19,TGTGCCAGTAGGGGCGGACAGGGGAGCTACGAGCAGTACTTC,CASRGGQGSYEQYF
TRBJ1-1,once,NA,TRBV27,TGTGCCAGCAGTTTCCAGGGGAGGGGCGGGAACACTGAAGCTTTCTTT,CASSFQGRGGNTEAFF
TRBJ2-5,NA,TRBD2,TRBV11-2,TGTGCCAGCAGCTTGCGTCCGGCTAGCGGGGGAAAGGAGACCCAGTACTTC,CASSLRPASGGKETQYF
TRBJ2-3,NA,NA,TRBV9,TGTGCCAGCAGCGCGGACAGAAGGGCAGATACGCAGTATTTT,CASSADRRADTQYF
TRBJ1-3,few,NA,TRBV7-2,TGTGCCAGCAGCCCCTATTATACCTCGGGGGACACCATATATTTT,CASSPYYTSGDTIYF
TRBJ1-2,few,NA,TRBV18,TGTGCCAGCTCACTCGAGGGTAACTATGGCTACACCTTC,CASSLEGNYGYTF
TRBJ2-7,NA,NA,TRBV9,TGTGCCAGCAGCGTAGGCCCGGGAAGATACGAGCAGTACTTC,CASSVGPGRYEQYF
TRBJ2-2,NA,NA,TRBV7-8,TGTGCCAGCAGCTTAGCGGAACTACCGAACACCGGGGAGCTGTTTTTT,CASSLAELPNTGELFF
TRBJ1-2,few,NA,TRBV6-5,TGTGCCAGCAGGGTTACGCAGGGGAACTATGGCTACACCTTC,CASRVTQGNYGYTF
TRBJ2-1,NA,TRBD2,TRBV6-2/TRBV6-3,TGTGCCAGCAGTTTCCAGGTGGGGGGGAATGAGCAGTTCTTC,CASSFQVGGNEQFF
TRBJ1-2,medium-sized,TRBD1,TRBV9,TGTGCCAGCAGCGTAGAAAGGACAGGGGGCGACTATGGCTACACCTTC,CASSVERTGGDYGYTF
TRBJ1-2,NA,NA,TRBV6-5,TGTGCCAGCACCTTTCTGAGACAGGAAGGCTACACCTTC,CASTFLRQEGYTF